The 19 T cell receptor beta chains in this list originate from one sample, sequenced in a study of molecular identifiers for immune sequencing clone quantification. From the PCR reads, TCRdb called clonotypes with MiXCR, one entry per CDR3 protein. The sample has under 650,000 distinct CDR3 sequences; less than 20% are singletons. Sample: naive CD8+ T cells from blood, with Jurkat cell RNA spiked in. The subset is: FACS-sorted CD8+CD4-CCR7+CD45RA+ naive T cells. The receptors here all came from a human donor in good health. Some libraries in this study had Jurkat cell RNA spiked in.

Of note for this clonotype: This may be a read error, as it is one base from a much larger clone. The chain combines TRBV14 with TRBJ1-1; D is uncertain. Per germline, CDR1 SGHDN and CDR2 FVKESK. This CDR3 is built from 16 residues. The CDR3: CASSQDEALMNTEVFF. CDR3 DNA: TGTGCCAGCAGCCAAGATGAGGCGCTAATGAACACTGAAGTTTTCTTT.

The sample holds many counts of this clonotype. This chain connects TRBV28 to TRBJ1-2, with D perhaps matching TRBD1 (5 bases). Germline-derived CDR1 and CDR2 are MDHEN and SYDVKM. The CDR3 has 14 residues. V lost 7 bases to trimming and J lost 4 bases, with 16 bases between them. The CDR3 DNA sequence: TGTGCCAGCATTGGGGTCAGGGAGGCCTATGGCTACACCTTC. Translating it yields CASIGVREAYGYTF.

The sample holds many counts of this clonotype. The rearrangement links TRBV9 to TRBJ1-5, with TRBD1 matching 11 bases. CDR1 SGDLS and CDR2 YYNGEE come from the germline V gene. V shed 4 bases, J shed 5 bases, and the junction held 5 bases outside the gene matches. The CDR3 covers 15 residues. The CDR3 spells CASSPGQGAYQPQHF. The DNA for the CDR3 is TGTGCCAGCAGCCCCGGACAGGGGGCGTATCAGCCCCAGCATTTT. Complete variable domain (other parts from reference TRBV9 and TRBJ1-5): DSGVTQTPKHLITATGQRVTLRCSPRSGDLSVYWYQQSLDQGLQFLIQYYNGEERAKGNILERFSAQQFPDLHSELNLSSLELGDSALYFCASSPGQGAYQPQHFGDGTRLSIL.

This clonotype was seen ten or more times. The rearrangement uses TRBV12-3 or TRBV12-4 and TRBJ2-3; D is uncertain. The CDR3 runs 12 residues. Trimming shortened V by 6 bases and J by 5 bases, and 9 bases separated the two germline ends. For the CDR3, the DNA is TGTGCCAGCAGCCCTACCGGAGATACGCAGTATTTT. Its protein product is CASSPTGDTQYF.

There are many counts of this clonotype. V gene TRBV7-8 combines with J gene TRBJ2-3, with 7 positions matching TRBD2. Germline loops: CDR1 SGHVS, CDR2 FQNEAQ. The CDR3 runs 14 residues. Germline trimming cut 2 bases from V and 5 bases from J; bases unmatched to any gene: 4. In DNA form, the CDR3 reads TGTGCCAGCAGCTTACCACTAGCGATAGATACGCAGTATTTT. It codes for CASSLPLAIDTQYF.

This clonotype has a count of ten or more. The V and J genes are TRBV28 and TRBJ2-5, with D perhaps matching TRBD1 or TRBD2 (6 bases each). Per germline, CDR1 MDHEN and CDR2 SYDVKM. Trimming took 5 bases from V and 1 from J, leaving 17 bases between them. The CDR3 is made up of 16 amino acids. The CDR3 sequence: CASSPRGAGLQETQYF. CDR3 DNA: TGTGCCAGCAGTCCAAGGGGGGCGGGGCTCCAAGAGACCCAGTACTTC.

This clonotype was seen many times. This sequence joins TRBV6-1 and TRBJ2-7; unclear D gene. With 3 bases removed from V and 1 base from J, the gap between germline ends came to 10 bases. The CDR3 runs to 14 residues. Looked up from germline, CDR1 is MNHNS and CDR2 is SASEGT. The CDR3 loop reads CASSESIGSYEQYF. In DNA, the CDR3 is TGTGCCAGCAGTGAGTCGATCGGATCCTACGAGCAGTACTTC.

In its sample, this clonotype was seen many times. The chain carries TRBV7-6 and TRBJ2-7; 7 bases line up with TRBD2. Germline V gene sequence: CDR1 SGHVS, CDR2 FNYEAQ. This CDR3 has 14 amino acids. J was trimmed by 1 base and V by 5 bases; bases with no gene match: 5. The CDR3 is CASSPREGSYEQYF. The CDR3 DNA sequence: TGTGCCAGCAGCCCAAGGGAGGGATCCTACGAGCAGTACTTC. Full variable domain (rest looked up from reference TRBV7-6 and TRBJ2-7): GAGVSQSPRYKVTKRGQDVALRCDPISGHVSLYWYRQALGQGPEFLTYFNYEAQQDKSGLPNDRFSAERPEGSISTLTIQRTEQRDSAMYRCASSPREGSYEQYFGPGTRLTVT.

With regard to this clonotype: A much larger clone is a single base away; this may be a read error. The final CDR3 position lacks the conserved phenylalanine or tryptophan, pointing to a likely read error. This rearrangement joins TRBV7-9 to TRBJ2-7; tentative D call: TRBD2 (6 bases). Trimming cost V 0 bases and J 7 bases, with 22 bases left between them. This CDR3 is built from 17 residues. CDR1 and CDR2 (germline): SEHNR, FQNEAQ (reference sequence). The CDR3 here is CASSLAVGLASRGEQYS. The DNA for the CDR3 is TGTGCCAGCAGCTTAGCCGTAGGGCTAGCGTCCCGGGGGGAGCAGTACTCC.

Note on this clonotype: A much larger clonotype is one base distant, so this may be a read error. The rearrangement links TRBV5-1 to TRBJ2-1; 9 positions match TRBD1. The length of the CDR3 is 15 residues. The V gene end was trimmed by 7 bases and the J gene end by 7 bases; junction bases not matched to a gene: 12. In germline, CDR1 is SGHRS, CDR2 YFSETQ. This chain's CDR3 is CASCRTRDRANEQFF. DNA of the CDR3: TGCGCCAGCTGCCGGACCCGGGACAGGGCGAATGAGCAGTTCTTC.

In its sample, this clonotype was seen many times. The gene calls are TRBV6-2 or TRBV6-3 and TRBJ2-7; the D gene could be TRBD1 or TRBD2 (5 bases each). Trimming took off 0 bases at V and 3 bases at J, with 9 bases between the two ends. This CDR3 spans 14 amino acids. Looked up from germline, CDR1 is MNHEY and CDR2 is SVGEGT. The CDR3 DNA follows: TGTGCCAGCAGTTACTCCGGGGCCTACTACGAGCAGTACTTC. Encoded protein: CASSYSGAYYEQYF.

The V call is TRBV6-2 or TRBV6-3, the J call TRBJ2-1; D remains unclear. CDR3 size: 12 residues. CDR1 and CDR2 (germline): MNHEY, SVGEGT. V was cut by 5 bases and J by 5 bases, with 7 bases left in between. CDR3 DNA sequence: TGTGCCAGCAGTATTATGGACAATGAGCAGTTCTTC. This encodes CASSIMDNEQFF.

Comments on this clonotype: Mismatch with germline at one junction end may stem from a read error. This chain's CDR3 is CASSDRGDSTDTQYF. As DNA, the CDR3 is TGTGCCAGCAGTGATCGAGGGGATAGCACGGATACGCAGTATTTT. The chain combines TRBV12-3 or TRBV12-4 with TRBJ2-3; D possibly matches TRBD1 or TRBD2 (5 bases each). CDR3 length equals 15 residues.

This clonotype was detected only a few times. This sequence joins TRBV30 and TRBJ2-1, with 10 bases aligning to TRBD2. Trimming cost V 0 bases and J 4 bases; bases outside gene matches: 12. This CDR3 contains 18 residues. Germline V CDR1 and CDR2: GTSNPN, SVGIG (reference sequence). For the CDR3, the DNA is TGTGCCTGGAGTGTAAGGTCAGCGGGAGGGCCCCTTTACAATGAGCAGTTCTTC. It codes for CAWSVRSAGGPLYNEQFF. Full variable domain (remainder filled in from reference TRBV30 and TRBJ2-1): SQTIHQWPATLVQPVGSPLSLECTVEGTSNPNLYWYRQAAGRGLQLLFYSVGIGQISSEVPQNLSASRPQDRQFILSSKKLLLSDSGFYLCAWSVRSAGGPLYNEQFFGPGTRLTVL.

In the case of this clonotype: A single base separates this from a much larger clone, so it may be a read error. The CDR3 spells CACSLDIRETQYF. The CDR3 bases are TGTGCCTGCAGCTTGGACATTAGGGAGACCCAGTACTTC. V and J are TRBV7-8 and TRBJ2-5; perhaps TRBD1 as D (5 bases). There are 13 residues in the CDR3. Per germline, CDR1 SGHVS and CDR2 FQNEAQ. The complete variable domain, with remaining parts taken from reference TRBV7-8 and TRBJ2-5, reads GAGVSQSPRYKVAKRGQDVALRCDPISGHVSLFWYQQALGQGPEFLTYFQNEAQLDKSGLPSDRFFAERPEGSVSTLKIQRTQQEDSAVYLCACSLDIRETQYFGPGTRLLVL.

This clonotype showed up many times. The chain couples TRBV27 to TRBJ1-5; D might be TRBD1 (6 bases). Trimming pared 2 bases from V and 3 bases from J, leaving 8 bases between. The CDR3 runs to 14 residues. Germline assignment: CDR1 MNHEY and CDR2 SMNVEV (reference sequence). The CDR3 DNA sequence: TGTGCCAGCAGTTTAAGGGGACACAATCAGCCCCAGCATTTT. Translating it yields CASSLRGHNQPQHF.

This clonotype was observed many times. The chain employs TRBV30 and TRBJ1-4; 8 bases agree with TRBD1. V lost 4 bases and J lost 6; bases outside the gene matches: 7. From germline, CDR1 is GTSNPN and CDR2 SVGIG (reference sequence). This CDR3 region has 14 residues. The CDR3 DNA sequence: TGTGCCTGGACGGAGGGCAGGGGGCATGAAAAACTGTTTTTT. This gives the protein CAWTEGRGHEKLFF.

In this sample, this clonotype turned up many times. The rearrangement uses TRBV6-5 and TRBJ1-1; D unclear. V shed 5 bases and J shed 4 bases, with 11 bases lying between them. The CDR3 spans 13 residues. Germline CDR1 is MNHEY and CDR2 is SVGAGI. This chain's CDR3 is CASSPGPLTEAFF. The CDR3 DNA follows: TGTGCCAGCAGTCCCGGTCCTCTCACTGAAGCTTTCTTT.

This clonotype was observed a few times. Just one base apart from a much larger clone, this may be a read error. The chain combines TRBV4-1 with TRBJ1-5, with a weak D call TRBD1 (5 bases). This CDR3 comprises 15 residues. CDR1 and CDR2 (germline): MGHRA, YSYEKL. V lost 2 bases to trimming and J lost 7 bases, with 15 bases between them. In DNA form, the CDR3 reads TGCGCCAGCAGCCAATTCACGGGGGTTAGGCAGCCCCAGCATTTT. This gives the protein CASSQFTGVRQPQHF.